The 8 T cell receptor beta chains given below trace back to one sample, sequenced in a study of blood T cells in healthy people across ages. Combining a sample-barcoded 5' primer with a J-beta primer mix, a second PCR ran for 7 to 11 cycles. One entry per CDR3 protein, called by TCRdb with MiXCR from the 5' RACE reads. The repertoire includes roughly 1,700,000 distinct CDR3 sequences, 28% of them detected once, and roughly 8.2% sits in the top ten. The sample was blood. The receptors derive from a woman in her thirties in good health.

This clonotype was observed a handful of times. The chain joins TRBV12-3 or TRBV12-4 to TRBJ2-1, with D tentatively TRBD1 (5 bases). V lost 5 bases, J lost 13 bases, and 21 bases lay in between. CDR3 size: 14 residues. The CDR3 here is CASSALDSKETQFF. The CDR3 nucleotides read TGTGCCAGCAGTGCACTCGACAGCAAAGAGACCCAGTTCTTC.

On this clonotype itself: A junction boundary mismatches the germline segment, possibly from a read error. This chain uses TRBV7-2 with TRBJ2-1; 10 nucleotides agree with TRBD2. This CDR3 spans 15 amino acids. Germline CDR1 and CDR2: SGHTA and FQGNSA. Here the CDR3 DNA reads TGTGTCAGCAGCCACGGACTAGCGGTCTACAATGAGCAGTTCTTC. The encoded protein is CVSSHGLAVYNEQFF.

This clonotype was detected only a few times. V and J are TRBV27 and TRBJ2-1; D ambiguous. The CDR3 has 16 residues. Trimming cost V 3 bases and J 4 bases, with 16 bases left between them. The germline V gene encodes CDR1 MNHEY and CDR2 SMNVEV (reference sequence). The CDR3 DNA reads TGTGCCAGCAGTTTTCGGTACGGTACAGTTTACAATGAGCAGTTCTTC. Its translation is CASSFRYGTVYNEQFF.

The rearrangement links TRBV30 to TRBJ1-2; possible D gene TRBD1, 5 bases. CDR1 is GTSNPN, CDR2 SVGIG, per germline (reference sequence). The germline V and J ends were trimmed by 2 bases and 8 bases, with 15 bases remaining between them. CDR3 length: 13 amino acids. In nucleotides, the CDR3 is TGTGCCTGGAGTATCCCGCCAGGGATAGGCTACACCTTC. The encoded protein is CAWSIPPGIGYTF.

This clonotype occurred many times. The chain employs TRBV6-2 or TRBV6-3 and TRBJ2-5; D is unresolved. Trimming took off 7 bases at V and 3 bases at J, with 15 bases between the two ends. The length of the CDR3 is 14 residues. Germline V gives CDR1 MNHEY, CDR2 SVGEGT. CDR3 loop: CASIPARRKETQYF. CDR3 bases: TGTGCCAGCATTCCCGCGCGGCGGAAAGAGACCCAGTACTTC.

This clonotype was detected ten times or more. This chain joins TRBV7-3 and TRBJ2-5; D could derive from TRBD1 or TRBD2 (5 bases each). Germline lookup yields CDR1 SGHTA and CDR2 FQGTGA. Deletions cut 5 bases from V and 7 bases from J, with 23 bases between. This CDR3 is 16 amino acids long. The CDR3 spells CASSMGPARGGGTQYF. In DNA, the CDR3 is TGTGCCAGCAGCATGGGTCCAGCCCGGGGCGGTGGGACCCAGTACTTC.

This clonotype was seen a few times. The chain couples TRBV3-1 to TRBJ2-2, with TRBD2 as a possible D gene (5 bases). Looked up from germline, CDR1 is LGHDT and CDR2 is YNNKEL (reference sequence). This CDR3 spans 14 amino acids. The V gene lost 3 bases and the J gene lost 5 bases, with 10 bases spanning the gap. CDR3 loop: CASSQATRTGELFF. The CDR3 DNA is TGTGCCAGCAGCCAGGCCACTAGGACCGGGGAGCTGTTTTTT.

This clonotype was counted only a few times. This sequence joins TRBV7-7 and TRBJ2-1, with 7 bases aligning to TRBD1. The CDR3 has 14 residues. With 2 bases clipped from V and 6 bases from J, the junction kept 4 bases outside the gene matches. Germline V gene lookup returns CDR1 SSHAT and CDR2 FNYEAQ (reference sequence). CDR3: CASSLSTGVNEQFF. DNA of the CDR3: TGTGCCAGCAGCTTATCAACAGGGGTCAATGAGCAGTTCTTC.